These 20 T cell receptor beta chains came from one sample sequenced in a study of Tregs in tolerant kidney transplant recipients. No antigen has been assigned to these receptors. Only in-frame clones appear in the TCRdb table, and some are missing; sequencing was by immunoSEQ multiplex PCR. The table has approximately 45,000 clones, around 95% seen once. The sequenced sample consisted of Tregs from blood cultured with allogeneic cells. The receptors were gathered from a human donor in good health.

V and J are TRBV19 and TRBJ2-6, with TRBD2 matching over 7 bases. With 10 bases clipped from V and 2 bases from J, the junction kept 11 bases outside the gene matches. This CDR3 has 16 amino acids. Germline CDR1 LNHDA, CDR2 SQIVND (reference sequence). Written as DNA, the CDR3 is TGTGCCACTTCAGCCGGGGGGACGGCTGGGGCCAACGTCCTGACTTTC. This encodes CATSAGGTAGANVLTF.

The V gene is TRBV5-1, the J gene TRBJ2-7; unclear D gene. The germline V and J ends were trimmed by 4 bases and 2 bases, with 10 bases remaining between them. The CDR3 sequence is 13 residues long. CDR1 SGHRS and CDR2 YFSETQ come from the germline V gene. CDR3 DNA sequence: TGCGCCAGCAGCCCTGGACCTCCCTACGAGCAGTACTTC. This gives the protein CASSPGPPYEQYF.

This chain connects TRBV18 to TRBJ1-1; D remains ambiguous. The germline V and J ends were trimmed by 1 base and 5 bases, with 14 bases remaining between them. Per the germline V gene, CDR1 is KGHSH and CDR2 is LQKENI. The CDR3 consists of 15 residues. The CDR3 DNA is TGTGCCAGCTCACCACTGATGGACGGGAGGACTGAAGCTTTCTTT. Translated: CASSPLMDGRTEAFF.

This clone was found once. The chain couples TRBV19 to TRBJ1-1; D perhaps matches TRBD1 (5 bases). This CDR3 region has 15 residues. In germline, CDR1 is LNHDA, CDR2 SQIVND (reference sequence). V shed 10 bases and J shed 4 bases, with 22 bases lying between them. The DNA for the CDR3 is TGTGCCACCTACAGTCCTTTCCAGGGCAGCACTGAAGCTTTCTTT. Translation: CATYSPFQGSTEAFF. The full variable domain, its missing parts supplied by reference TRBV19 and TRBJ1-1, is DGGITQSPKYLFRKEGQNVTLSCEQNLNHDAMYWYRQDPGQGLRLIYYSQIVNDFQKGDIAEGYSVSREKKESFPLTVTSAQKNPTAFYLCATYSPFQGSTEAFFGQGTRLTVV.

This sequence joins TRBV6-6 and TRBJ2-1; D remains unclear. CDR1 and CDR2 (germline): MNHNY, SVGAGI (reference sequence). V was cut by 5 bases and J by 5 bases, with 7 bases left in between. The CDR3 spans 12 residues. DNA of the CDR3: TGTGCCAGCAGTAGCCTAGACAATGAGCAGTTCTTC. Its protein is CASSSLDNEQFF.

CDR3 bases: TGTGCCAGCAGTTACGGTGCGGGGGTTAATTCACCCCTCCACTTT. It specifies CASSYGAGVNSPLHF. V is TRBV6-6 and J is TRBJ1-6; D possibly corresponds to TRBD1 (5 bases). Germline assignment: CDR1 MNHNY and CDR2 SVGAGI (reference sequence). Trimming removed 2 bases from V and 6 bases from J, with 11 bases in between. This CDR3 contains 15 residues.

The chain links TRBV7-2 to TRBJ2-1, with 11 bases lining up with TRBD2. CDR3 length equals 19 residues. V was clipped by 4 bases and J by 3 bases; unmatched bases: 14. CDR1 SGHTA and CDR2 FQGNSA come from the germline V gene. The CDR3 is CASSWAGTSGQGGYNEQFF. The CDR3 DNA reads TGTGCCAGCAGCTGGGCCGGGACTAGCGGTCAAGGGGGCTACAATGAGCAGTTCTTC.

Here the CDR3 DNA reads TGTGCCAGCAGCCAACGACTAGCGGAGTTCGACGAGCAGTACTTC. Its protein is CASSQRLAEFDEQYF. The V gene is TRBV7-7, the J gene TRBJ2-7; TRBD2 agrees at 9 bases. The CDR3 runs 15 residues. V lost 5 bases and J lost 5; bases outside the gene matches: 10. Germline V gene lookup returns CDR1 SSHAT and CDR2 FNYEAQ (reference sequence).

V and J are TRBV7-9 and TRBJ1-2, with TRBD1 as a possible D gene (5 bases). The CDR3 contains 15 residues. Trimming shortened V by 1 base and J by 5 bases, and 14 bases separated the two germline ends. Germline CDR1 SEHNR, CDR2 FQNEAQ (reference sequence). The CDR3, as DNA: TGTGCCAGCAGCTTAGTATGGGCAGGGCCGTATGGCTACACCTTC. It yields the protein CASSLVWAGPYGYTF.

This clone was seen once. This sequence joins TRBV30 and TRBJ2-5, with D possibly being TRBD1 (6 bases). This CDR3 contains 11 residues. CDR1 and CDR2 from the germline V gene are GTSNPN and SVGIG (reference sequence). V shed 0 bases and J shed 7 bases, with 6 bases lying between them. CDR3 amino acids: CAWSVGGTQYF. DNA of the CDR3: TGTGCCTGGAGTGTAGGGGGGACCCAGTACTTC.

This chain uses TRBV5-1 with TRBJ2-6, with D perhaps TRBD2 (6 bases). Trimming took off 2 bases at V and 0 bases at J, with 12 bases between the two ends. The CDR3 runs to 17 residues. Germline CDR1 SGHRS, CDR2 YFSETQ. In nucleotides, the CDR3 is TGCGCCAGCAGCTTCGGGGCGGGACCCTCTGGGGCCAACGTCCTGACTTTC. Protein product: CASSFGAGPSGANVLTF.

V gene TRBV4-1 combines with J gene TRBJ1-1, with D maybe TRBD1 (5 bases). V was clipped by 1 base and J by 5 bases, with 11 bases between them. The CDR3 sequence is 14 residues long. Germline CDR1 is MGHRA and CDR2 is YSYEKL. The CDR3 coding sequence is TGCGCCAGCAGCCAAGGGTTGGGGGGGACTGAAGCTTTCTTT. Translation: CASSQGLGGTEAFF.

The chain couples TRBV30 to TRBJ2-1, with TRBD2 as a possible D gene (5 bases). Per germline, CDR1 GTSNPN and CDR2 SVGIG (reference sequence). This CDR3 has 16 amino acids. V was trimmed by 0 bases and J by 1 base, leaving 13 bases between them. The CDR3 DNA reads TGTGCCTGGAGTGTACGCGGAGGCCTATCCTACAATGAGCAGTTCTTC. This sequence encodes CAWSVRGGLSYNEQFF. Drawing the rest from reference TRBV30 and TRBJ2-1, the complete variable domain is SQTIHQWPATLVQPVGSPLSLECTVEGTSNPNLYWYRQAAGRGLQLLFYSVGIGQISSEVPQNLSASRPQDRQFILSSKKLLLSDSGFYLCAWSVRGGLSYNEQFFGPGTRLTVL.

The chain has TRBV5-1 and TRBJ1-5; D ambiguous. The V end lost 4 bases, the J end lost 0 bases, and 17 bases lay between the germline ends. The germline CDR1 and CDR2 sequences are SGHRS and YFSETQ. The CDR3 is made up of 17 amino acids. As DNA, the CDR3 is TGCGCCAGCAGCAAAGACCCCAGACAACTTAGCAATCAGCCCCAGCATTTT. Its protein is CASSKDPRQLSNQPQHF.

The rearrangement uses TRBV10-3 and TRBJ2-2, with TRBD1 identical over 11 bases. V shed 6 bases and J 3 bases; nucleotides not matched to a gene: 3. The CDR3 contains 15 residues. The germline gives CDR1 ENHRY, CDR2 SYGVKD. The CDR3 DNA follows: TGTGCCATCAGGGAGGGACAGGGGGACACCGGGGAGCTGTTTTTT. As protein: CAIREGQGDTGELFF.

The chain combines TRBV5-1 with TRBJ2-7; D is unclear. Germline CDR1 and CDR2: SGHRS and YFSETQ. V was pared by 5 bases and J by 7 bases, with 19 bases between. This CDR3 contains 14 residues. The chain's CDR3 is CASRRAGVSEEQYF. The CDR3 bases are TGCGCCAGCAGGCGTGCAGGTGTGTCGGAAGAGCAGTACTTC.

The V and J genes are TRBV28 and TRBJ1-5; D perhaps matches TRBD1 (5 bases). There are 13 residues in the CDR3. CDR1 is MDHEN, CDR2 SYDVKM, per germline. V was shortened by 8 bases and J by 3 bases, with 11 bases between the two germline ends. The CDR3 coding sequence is TGTGCCAGCGGGCAGGGTGTCAATCAGCCCCAGCATTTT. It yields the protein CASGQGVNQPQHF.

Written as DNA, the CDR3 is TGTGCCATCAGTGCTGGGACAGGGGGTAGGAATGAGCAGTTCTTC. It encodes CAISAGTGGRNEQFF. This chain joins TRBV10-3 and TRBJ2-1; 11 bases map to TRBD1. Germline loops: CDR1 ENHRY, CDR2 SYGVKD. Trimming removed 4 bases from V and 7 bases from J; junction bases left unmatched: 6. The CDR3 loop spans 15 amino acids.

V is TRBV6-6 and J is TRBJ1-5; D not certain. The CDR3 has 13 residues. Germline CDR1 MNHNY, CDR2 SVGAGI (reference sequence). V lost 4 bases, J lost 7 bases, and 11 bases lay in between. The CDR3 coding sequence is TGTGCCAGCAGTTCGACCGCTGGGCAGCCCCAGCATTTT. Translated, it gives CASSSTAGQPQHF.

The CDR3 DNA reads TGTGCCAGCATTCGGACTAGCGGGTTCTCCTACGAGCAGTACTTC. Its protein product is CASIRTSGFSYEQYF. The chain couples TRBV27 to TRBJ2-7; 11 bases agree with TRBD2. V trimming: 7 bases; J trimming: 0 bases; junction bases outside the gene matches: 5. This CDR3 contains 15 residues. Germline V CDR1 and CDR2: MNHEY, SMNVEV (reference sequence).